This T cell receptor (beta chain) is from a study of tumor-infiltrating lymphocytes in primary liver carcinoma. Study context: Those enrolled were patients of both sexes, who were aged 30 to 69 years.

Extraction of RNA together with DNA used 20-30 mg of unsorted bulk tissue. Sampling of each tumor involved five separate regions. With regard to this clonotype: One end of the junction fails to match germline, which may point to a read error.

Synthesis of TCR beta cDNA was carried out from around 540 ng total RNA with a constant-region primer. What produced the TCR beta libraries was three nested multiplex PCR rounds using slightly modified ARM-PCR. TCRdb redid the calling of the multiplex PCR reads with MiXCR, one entry per CDR3 protein. The data show just over 30,000 distinct CDR3 sequences, roughly 70% seen once. What was sequenced was liver tumor tissue from sampling region 3. Subset denoted: tumor region T3, left-lateral pole. The origin of this receptor is a woman aged 30 to 39 with primary liver carcinoma and hepatitis B virus infection.

CDR3 loop: CASNRDAGSSYIEQFF. In nucleotides, the CDR3 is TGCGCCAGCAACCGAGATGCGGGAAGCTCCTACATTGAGCAGTTCTTC. The rearrangement joins TRBV4-3 to TRBJ2-1; a weak D match, TRBD2 (6 bases). CDR3 length: 16 amino acids. Germline V gene data show CDR1 as LGHNA and CDR2 as YSLEER.